This T cell receptor (beta chain) is drawn from a study of cytomegalovirus exposure and HLA in healthy donors. 60 Vbeta and 13 Jbeta primers were used in PCR. Clones were sequenced by immunoSEQ multiplex PCR, and TCRdb holds only the in-frame ones, with some missing. The sample lists some 150,000 clones, 82% occurring once. General observations from the study: As a later analysis showed, several of the most significant clusters appeared to be linked to common viral pathogens. A later analysis revealed that TCR association rates differed between HLA loci, peaking at DRB1 and bottoming out at HLA-C. Later analysis indicated greater clonal expansion among HLA-associated TCR beta chains than among equally common other chains.

Nominally healthy donors provided the samples, though records likely missed some immune exposures. Per germline, CDR1 KGHSH and CDR2 LQKENI. The CDR3 sequence is 15 residues long. About this clone itself: The antigen is unknown. A read error may produce the germline difference seen at one junction end.

Sequenced input: PBMCs. The V call is TRBV18, the J call TRBJ2-7, with D uncertain. This sequence originates from a man aged 45-65 years in good health and CMV-seropositive. CDR3 in amino acids: CASSPQTQVYHEQYF. The CDR3 nucleotides read TGTGCCAGCTCCCCACAGACCCAGGTTTATCACGAGCAGTACTTC.